This T cell receptor beta chain is from a study of regulatory T cells in long-lasting Graves disease. Through Arm-PCR of CDR3 regions and iRepertoire HTBI primers, TCR beta libraries were built. TCRdb re-analysed the multiplex PCR reads in MiXCR, keeping a single row per CDR3 protein. The table shows some 600,000 distinct CDR3 sequences, with approximately 16% occurring only once. This clonotype showed up many times. The time point was: newly diagnosed GD, antithyroid drugs for less than 3 months. The TCR library used RNA extracted from PBMCs. The peripheral blood volume drawn was about 9 milliliters, and it was collected into EDTA tubes. V was trimmed by 1 base and J by 0 bases, leaving 4 bases between them. Germline loops: CDR1 MDHEN, CDR2 SYDVKM. The length of the CDR3 is 15 residues. The sample was also linked to a second study, of T cells in Graves' hyperthyroidism and ophthalmopathy. As reported in that work: Disease duration under 2 months; hyperthyroidism patients were aged 18 to 65.

V usage is TRBV28 and J usage is TRBJ2-6; no clear D. Sample: peripheral blood mononuclear cells (PBMCs), taken at new diagnosis, from a patient treated with antithyroid drugs. This TCR was sampled from a man aged 18 to 35 with Graves disease. The CDR3 nucleotides are TGTGCCAGCAGTTTATCCCTCTCTGGGGCCAACGTCCTGACTTTC. Translation: CASSLSLSGANVLTF.